What follows is one T cell receptor beta chain and its context. Its antigen specificity is not known. There are no base qualities to consult, and no much larger clone falls within one base. Amplification of TRB CDR3 regions from genomic DNA was performed at survey-level depth using the immunoSEQ two-step multiplex PCR. To estimate template counts and remove amplification bias, each PCR was spiked with synthetic inline TR CDR3 controls covering all V-J pairings. Reads went through processing to reduce amplification and sequencing bias, and quantification was done against synthetic TR CDR3 analogs. The study's processing was this. Raw data were processed in ImmunoSEQ Analyzer, removing out-of-frame sequences and CDR3s with stop codons, and genes were named by IMGT nomenclature. Normalized Shannon entropy, defined as 1 minus Pielou's evenness, was used to summarize repertoire diversity. Only TRB sequences sharing the V gene, the J gene and the CDR3 were counted as identical. Public PML clonotypes were defined as CDR3s shared by two or more PML-onset samples but absent from earlier samples, from controls, and from public databases. Skylign with the observed count method was used to analyze CDR3 amino acid composition at each position. In its TCRdb copy, this immuneACCESS table keeps in-frame sequences only and misses some clones. Where compared with another copy, unresolved V genes explain less than half of these, and the others have no known cause. For V, J and clone size, that table is used; D and trimming come from the DNA. The sample table contains fewer than 35,000 clones; only one count was recorded for almost 90% of them. 1.3% of the sample comes from the top ten.

The data stem from a study of multiple sclerosis patients with progressive multifocal leukoencephalopathy (dated by TCRdb to the late 2010s). A note on the overall study: Peripheral T and B cells were examined in MS patients who went on to develop PML (4 under natalizumab, 1 after alemtuzumab) as well as in treated patients who did not. The study aimed to detect JC virus-specific or public T-cell expansions arising at the time of PML onset. From before therapy, through 6 and 12 months, up to PML onset, two natalizumab-treated patients who later developed PML were tracked longitudinally. Findings and caveats that apply to the study as a whole: Analysis was restricted to peripheral blood, although for natalizumab-associated PML, cerebrospinal fluid or brain lymphocytes might be more informative. TRB clones above 0.5% frequency appeared only in PML patients, but expanded clones at PML onset were already present before and during natalizumab therapy. Lower normalized Shannon entropy suggested less diverse TRB repertoires in most PML patients, whereas the natalizumab-treated controls showed values near 1. At the time PML developed, no common TRBV or TRBJ gene usage or preferential TRBV-TRBJ pairings were detected. Given the small, descriptive cohort, it remained unclear whether the study findings reflect JC virus infection or general immunocompromise.

Including the terminal cysteine and phenylalanine, the CDR3 comprises 13 residues. Here the CDR3 DNA is all that survives: 39 bases in frame from base 1. CDR1 SGHNT and CDR2 YYREEE are derived from the germline V gene (reference sequence). V is pared back by 4 bases and J by 4 bases, with 10 bases lying between the germline termini. What this sample's time point label stands for: approximately 12 months of natalizumab therapy. The sample's treatment or condition, from its label and the paper: on natalizumab therapy at sampling. A few MS patients treated with natalizumab who did not develop PML were sampled longitudinally as controls. Every listed patient had earlier received interferon beta, and every PML patient was female. At 6 and 12 months of natalizumab therapy, T1 and T2 blood samples were collected, respectively. Ficoll-Hypaque density gradient centrifugation was used to isolate peripheral blood mononuclear cells.

The sequence was collected from a human donor with multiple sclerosis. The source was PBMCs, collected from a patient treated with natalizumab. Here the chain combines TRBV5-4 and TRBJ2-3; no D gene can be assigned with confidence. The CDR3 region reads CASSPPSADTQYF. The DNA sequence follows: TGTGCCAGCAGCCCTCCCTCGGCAGATACGCAGTATTTT.